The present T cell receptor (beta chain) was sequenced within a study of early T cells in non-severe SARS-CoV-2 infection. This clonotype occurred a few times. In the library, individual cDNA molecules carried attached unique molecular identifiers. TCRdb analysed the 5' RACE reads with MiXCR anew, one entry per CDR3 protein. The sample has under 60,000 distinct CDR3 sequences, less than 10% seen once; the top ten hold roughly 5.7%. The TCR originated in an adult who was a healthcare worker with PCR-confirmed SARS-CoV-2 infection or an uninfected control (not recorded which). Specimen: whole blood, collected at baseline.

In DNA form, the CDR3 reads TGTGCCAGCATCGAGCGAGCAAACATTCAGTACTTC. Amino acids: CASIERANIQYF. V gene TRBV6-5 combines with J gene TRBJ2-4; unclear D gene. CDR1 is MNHEY and CDR2 is SVGAGI in the germline V gene. Between the trimmed V and J ends, which lost 7 bases and 6 bases, there was a span of 10 bases. The CDR3 totals 12 residues.